The 8 T cell receptor beta chains below all came from one sample that was sequenced in a study of B cell selection in AIRE deficiency. Sorting defined conventional CD4 T cells as CD4+CD127+. The protocol was immunoSEQ multiplex PCR, while the TCRdb copy is restricted to in-frame clones and leaves out a portion. This sample has tens of thousands of clones, with around 97% found just once. The specimen sequenced was conventional CD4+ T cells sorted from PBMCs. The receptors shown here come from a human donor with AIRE deficiency.

V gene TRBV7-3 combines with J gene TRBJ2-7; 7 nucleotides match TRBD2. The V segment lost 3 bases and the J segment 3 bases; nucleotides outside the gene matches: 2. The CDR3 consists of 13 residues. CDR1 SGHTA and CDR2 FQGTGA come from the germline V gene. CDR3 protein: CASSFQRGYEQYF. The DNA for the CDR3 is TGTGCCAGCAGCTTCCAGCGGGGCTACGAGCAGTACTTC.

The gene calls are TRBV19 and TRBJ1-4; a weak D match, TRBD1 (5 bases). Per germline, CDR1 LNHDA and CDR2 SQIVND (reference sequence). There are 17 residues in the CDR3. Trimming removed 5 bases from V and 3 bases from J, with 19 bases in between. Here the CDR3 reads CASSPRGGRSANEKLFF. CDR3 nucleotide sequence: TGTGCCAGTAGTCCCCGGGGGGGGAGGTCGGCTAATGAAAAACTGTTTTTT.

The J gene is TRBJ2-5, the V gene TRBV7-9; D uncertain. Germline V CDR1 and CDR2: SEHNR, FQNEAQ (reference sequence). V was clipped by 2 bases and J by 5 bases, with 3 bases between them. CDR3 length equals 11 residues. CDR3 region: CASSLSETQYF. CDR3 DNA sequence: TGTGCCAGCAGCTTAAGCGAGACCCAGTACTTC. The whole variable domain, filled in from reference TRBV7-9 and TRBJ2-5, reads DTGVSQNPRHKITKRGQNVTFRCDPISEHNRLYWYRQTLGQGPEFLTYFQNEAQLEKSRLLSDRFSAERPKGSFSTLEIQRTEQGDSAMYLCASSLSETQYFGPGTRLLVL.

This clone was counted a single time. The gene calls are TRBV30 and TRBJ1-1; tentatively, D is TRBD1 (6 bases). CDR1 is GTSNPN, CDR2 SVGIG, per germline (reference sequence). The length of the CDR3 is 15 residues. V was cut by 1 base and J by 5 bases, with 17 bases left in between. CDR3 sequence: CAWSEGGRGGTEAFF. The CDR3 coding sequence is TGTGCCTGGAGTGAAGGTGGCAGGGGAGGTACTGAAGCTTTCTTT.

This clone showed up just once. The V call is TRBV18, the J call TRBJ2-7; D is unclear. The CDR3 totals 14 residues. The V end lost 5 bases, the J end lost 5 bases, and 16 bases lay between the germline ends. Germline V gene sequence: CDR1 KGHSH, CDR2 LQKENI. The CDR3 DNA reads TGTGCCAGCTCATGGGCTAGAGGAATACACGAGCAGTACTTC. The encoded protein is CASSWARGIHEQYF.

The chain employs TRBV7-3 and TRBJ1-2, with D hard to call. CDR1 and CDR2 from the germline V gene are SGHTA and FQGTGA. This CDR3 is built from 11 residues. The V end lost 5 bases, the J end lost 7 bases, and 8 bases lay between the germline ends. The CDR3 loop reads CASSPGSGYTF. CDR3 nucleotide sequence: TGTGCCAGCAGCCCCGGTAGTGGCTACACCTTC. The entire variable domain, with the rest obtained from reference TRBV7-3 and TRBJ1-2, is as follows: GAGVSQTPSNKVTEKGKYVELRCDPISGHTALYWYRQSLGQGPEFLIYFQGTGAADDSGLPNDRFFAVRPEGSVSTLKIQRTERGDSAVYLCASSPGSGYTFGSGTRLTVV.

The chain employs TRBV12-2 and TRBJ1-1. TRBV12-2 is noted as a pseudogene. The CDR3 covers 11 residues. CDR3 amino acids: CASRSELEAFF. CDR3 nucleotide sequence: TGTGCAAGTCGCTCGGAACTCGAAGCTTTCTTT.

The DNA for the CDR3 is TGTGCCAGTGCCGGACAGCTCGATCAGCCCCAGCATTTT. Protein product: CASAGQLDQPQHF. This chain links TRBV19 with TRBJ1-5, with a weak D call TRBD1 (6 bases). CDR1 is LNHDA, CDR2 SQIVND, per germline (reference sequence). The CDR3 is 13 residues long. V was cut by 8 bases and J by 5 bases, with 13 bases left in between.